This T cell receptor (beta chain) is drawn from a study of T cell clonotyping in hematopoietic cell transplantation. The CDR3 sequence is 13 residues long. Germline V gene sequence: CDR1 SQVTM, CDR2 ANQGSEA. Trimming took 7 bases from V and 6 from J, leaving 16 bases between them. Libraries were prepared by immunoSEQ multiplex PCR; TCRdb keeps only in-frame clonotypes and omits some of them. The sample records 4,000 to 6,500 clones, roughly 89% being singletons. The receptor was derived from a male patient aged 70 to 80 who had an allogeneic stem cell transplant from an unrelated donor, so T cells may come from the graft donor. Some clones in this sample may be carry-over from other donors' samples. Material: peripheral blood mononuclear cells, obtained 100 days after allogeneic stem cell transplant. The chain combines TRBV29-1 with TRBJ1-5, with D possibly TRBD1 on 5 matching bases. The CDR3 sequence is CSARTRGGQPQHF. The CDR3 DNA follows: TGCAGCGCCCGTACGAGGGGCGGTCAGCCCCAGCATTTT.